This is a list of T cell receptor beta chains from one sample in a study of regulatory T cells in long-lasting Graves disease. TCRdb independently ran MiXCR on the multiplex PCR reads; one entry per CDR3 protein. The table shows roughly 530,000 distinct CDR3 sequences, with 15% to 20% occurring only once. Separately, the same data were catalogued under a study of T cells in Graves' hyperthyroidism and ophthalmopathy.

The sequences come from peripheral blood mononuclear cells (PBMCs), collected at new diagnosis, from a patient treated with antithyroid drugs. The receptors come from a woman aged 35-60 years with Graves disease. CDR3s include the opening cysteine and the closing phenylalanine or tryptophan. D genes are given only for firm matches. Size is stated for part of the rows, as once, few or many counts, or as a class when the clone is expanded.

V gene	D gene	clone size	J gene	CDR3 DNA	CDR3 protein
TRBV12-3/TRBV12-4	.	.	TRBJ2-5	TGTGCCAGCAGTTTACTGCTGGGGGAGGAGACCCAGTACTTC	CASSLLLGEETQYF
TRBV2	.	many	TRBJ2-7	TGTGCCGGTAGCGGCCTAGAATACGAGCAGTACTTC	CAGSGLEYEQYF
TRBV5-4	TRBD2	.	TRBJ2-7	TGTGCCAGCGGCGTACTAGCGGGGGGACAGGAGCAGTACTTC	CASGVLAGGQEQYF
TRBV6-1	.	few	TRBJ1-4	TGTGCCAGCAGTGAAAGGGCAGGGTTTGCCGGGGCGGGTGAAAAACTGTTTTTT	CASSERAGFAGAGEKLFF
TRBV29-1	.	.	TRBJ1-4	TGCAGCGTCTCAATGGGCCTCGGGGTTAATGAAAAACTGTTTTTT	CSVSMGLGVNEKLFF
TRBV11-1	.	few	TRBJ2-3	TGCGCCAGCAGCTTGGCCCCCGGAGACACAGATACGCAGTATTTT	CASSLAPGDTDTQYF
TRBV9	.	many	TRBJ1-1	TGTGCCAGCAGCGTAGAGGGGTACGACACTGAAGCTTTCTTT	CASSVEGYDTEAFF
TRBV10-3	.	many	TRBJ1-1	TGTGCCAGCTGCCCCCTCGTGAACACTGAAGCTTTCTTT	CASCPLVNTEAFF
TRBV5-1	TRBD1	many	TRBJ1-2	TGTGCCAGCAGCTTAAGGGGGCCGGACTATGGCTACACCTTC	CASSLRGPDYGYTF
TRBV20-1	TRBD1	few	TRBJ2-1	TGCAGTGCTGAGGACAGGGCGTACAATGAGCAGTTCTTC	CSAEDRAYNEQFF
TRBV5-4	TRBD1	.	TRBJ2-5	TGTGCCAGCAGCTTCAGGGACAGGAAAGAGACCCAGTACTTC	CASSFRDRKETQYF
TRBV20-1	TRBD2	few	TRBJ2-4	TGCAGTGCAATGTTCCGGGGGGGCAAAAACATTCAGTACTTC	CSAMFRGGKNIQYF
TRBV2	.	.	TRBJ2-4	TGTGCCAGCAGTGTGGGGGCCGGGGAAGGGTACTTC	CASSVGAGEGYF
TRBV30	TRBD2	.	TRBJ2-1	TGTGCCTGGAGTGGGACTAGCGGGGGGTACAATGAGCAGTTCTTC	CAWSGTSGGYNEQFF
TRBV3-1	.	.	TRBJ1-6	TGTGCCAGCAGCCAAGTGGGGTTGGCACCCCTCCACTTT	CASSQVGLAPLHF
TRBV20-1	.	many	TRBJ2-3	TGCAGTGCTATCCTCCGTCCCCCGTATTTT	CSAILRPPYF
TRBV11-2	.	many	TRBJ2-7	TGTGCCAGCAGCTTCGGGGACTCCGAGCAGTACTTC	CASSFGDSEQYF
TRBV20-1	TRBD1	.	TRBJ2-7	TGCAGTGCCCCAGACAGGGGGGTTTCCTCCGAGCAGTACTTC	CSAPDRGVSSEQYF